This T cell receptor beta chain is from a study of regulatory T cells in long-lasting Graves disease (dated by TCRdb to the early 2020s). Describing the broader study: Newly diagnosed Graves' disease patients had taken antithyroid drugs for less than 3 months. Patients with persistent Graves' disease were compared with patients with newly diagnosed Graves' disease using TCR sequencing and RNA sequencing of peripheral blood. The study took place in China and was registered as a clinical trial. A total of about 33 samples underwent TCR sequencing, from around 13 patients with persistent Graves' disease and roughly 20 patients with newly diagnosed Graves' disease. Results and caveats for the whole study, not just this receptor: A larger number of public clonotypes was shared among persistent patients (fewer than 3,000) than among newly diagnosed patients (around 880). Lower TCR Shannon entropy and fewer highly expanded clones were observed in persistent Graves' disease patients than in newly diagnosed patients, which suggested clonal expansion. Only peripheral blood was studied, because thyroid tissue, the primary lesion, was inaccessible. The small sample size was acknowledged by the authors as a limitation that may reduce accuracy. Preferential use of TRBV28, TRBJ1-2 and TRBJ2-5 was observed in persistent disease, whereas TRBV20-1 and TRBJ2-1 were favored in newly diagnosed disease. Sequencing and analysis were restricted to the TCR beta chain.

The library was made by multiplex PCR. Sequencing was carried out with an Illumina HiSeq 4000. TCR beta libraries were built with iRepertoire HTBI primers and Arm-PCR amplification of CDR3 regions. PCR products were gel purified before sequencing. The study's own analysis went as follows. A total of roughly 65 TRBV and some 15 TRBJ segments were identified across samples and were used for gene usage analysis of CDR3 amino acid clonotypes. COPE and FqMerger were used to merge the filtered high-quality paired reads into contigs. BLAST was used to align contigs to IMGT TRBV, TRBD and TRBJ reference genes, with CDR3 defined following IMGT. Any clonotype with a frequency above 0.1% was counted as a highly expanded clone. Shannon entropy served as the measure of repertoire diversity, while the Gini coefficient captured V-J evenness. A clonotype was considered public if more than one individual shared it. TCRdb's own reprocessing of the public reads used fastp at Q25 and MiXCR and kept productive beta chains. Merged by CDR3 protein, the rows form single entries marked with the most common genes and DNA. TCRdb's processing, not the authors' own work, is the source of the V and J calls. Within this sample are 300,000 to 400,000 distinct CDR3 sequences, with around a sixth of them counted one time only. Of the sample, 22% is held by the ten largest clones.

This clonotype was counted at least ten times. No cognate antigen has been identified for it. No per-base quality is available; no much larger clone lies one base away. The CDR3, from cysteine to phenylalanine, totals 12 residues. The retained sequence is limited to the CDR3, 36 bases, with the frame set at the first base. From a lookup of the germline V gene (reference sequence), CDR1 and CDR2 are SEHNR and FQNEAQ. What this sample's time point label stands for: newly diagnosed GD, antithyroid drugs for less than 3 months. For both TCR sequencing and RNA sequencing, RNA was extracted from PBMCs in TRIzol. Graves' disease was diagnosed according to American Thyroid Association guidelines. Patients were recruited from an endocrinology department in Xi'an, China. Each patient gave approximately 9 milliliters of peripheral blood, collected in an EDTA anticoagulant tube. PBMCs were isolated by Ficoll Paque Plus density gradient separation without further T cell sorting. An Agilent 2100 Bioanalyzer and agarose gel were used to check RNA quality, and a NanoDrop 2000 was used to measure RNA concentration.

Sample: peripheral blood mononuclear cells (PBMCs), taken at new diagnosis, from a patient treated with antithyroid drugs. This TCR was sampled from a female donor with Graves disease. This receptor chain uses TRBV7-9 and TRBJ2-3; the D gene remains uncertain. The DNA matches TRBJ2-7 better at its end, which makes the J call doubtful. The DNA is as follows: TGTGCCAGCAGCGAGGACCCCTACGAGCAGTACTTC. The translation is CASSEDPYEQYF.